This is a list of T cell receptor beta chains from one sample in a study of control samples from healthy donors and cancer patients. The data were produced by immunoSEQ multiplex PCR, yet TCRdb's version contains in-frame clones alone and is incomplete. The top ten clones hold roughly 9% of a sample with 110,000 to 150,000 clones, around 85% of them seen once. Material: blood. These receptors came from a woman in her twenties or thirties in good health. Both conserved end residues are part of each CDR3. D genes are given only for firm matches. Where a row states a size, it is once, few, many or the class of an expanded clone; other rows omit it.

cdr3_aa: CATKTQGNTEAFF
cdr3_nt: TGCGCCACCAAAACTCAGGGAAACACTGAAGCTTTCTTT
clone_size: .
d_call: .
j_call: TRBJ1-1
v_call: TRBV5-1

cdr3_aa: CASRNTGGSTEAFF
cdr3_nt: TGTGCCAGCAGAAATACAGGAGGATCAACTGAAGCTTTCTTT
clone_size: .
d_call: .
j_call: TRBJ1-1
v_call: TRBV25-1

cdr3_aa: CASSERGSEDTQYF
cdr3_nt: TGTGCCAGCAGTGAACGGGGGAGTGAGGATACGCAGTATTTT
clone_size: .
d_call: .
j_call: TRBJ2-3
v_call: TRBV6-1

cdr3_aa: CASSRTSGRVSSTDTQYF
cdr3_nt: TGTGCCAGCAGTCGAACTAGCGGGAGGGTCTCTAGCACAGATACGCAGTATTTT
clone_size: .
d_call: TRBD2
j_call: TRBJ2-3
v_call: TRBV5-4

cdr3_aa: CASRVAGGDYEQYF
cdr3_nt: TGCGCCAGCAGGGTAGCGGGAGGGGACTACGAGCAGTACTTC
clone_size: .
d_call: TRBD2
j_call: TRBJ2-7
v_call: TRBV10-2

cdr3_aa: CASSSTPPNTGELFF
cdr3_nt: TGTGCCAGTAGTTCGACGCCACCGAACACCGGGGAGCTGTTTTTT
clone_size: .
d_call: .
j_call: TRBJ2-2
v_call: TRBV19

cdr3_aa: CASSHYSDTQYF
cdr3_nt: TGTGCCAGCAGCCATTACTCAGATACGCAGTATTTT
clone_size: .
d_call: .
j_call: TRBJ2-3
v_call: TRBV3-1/TRBV3-2

cdr3_aa: CASSEGQGGYGYTF
cdr3_nt: TGTGCCAGCAGTGAAGGGCAGGGGGGTTATGGCTACACCTTC
clone_size: .
d_call: TRBD1
j_call: TRBJ1-2
v_call: TRBV6-1

cdr3_aa: CASSLGVRRNTDTQYF
cdr3_nt: TGTGCCAGCAGCTTAGGGGTCAGACGGAACACAGATACGCAGTATTTT
clone_size: .
d_call: .
j_call: TRBJ2-3
v_call: TRBV7-3

cdr3_aa: CAIFGSSSGANVLTF
cdr3_nt: TGTGCCATCTTCGGCAGTTCTTCTGGGGCCAACGTCCTGACTTTC
clone_size: .
d_call: .
j_call: TRBJ2-6
v_call: TRBV10-3

cdr3_aa: CASSRWGVGTDTQYF
cdr3_nt: TGTGCCAGCAGTCGGTGGGGAGTAGGGACAGATACGCAGTATTTT
clone_size: .
d_call: .
j_call: TRBJ2-3
v_call: TRBV6-6

cdr3_aa: CASRGGIRTDTQYF
cdr3_nt: TGTGCCAGCAGGGGGGGTATCCGCACAGATACGCAGTATTTT
clone_size: .
d_call: .
j_call: TRBJ2-3
v_call: TRBV2

cdr3_aa: CASTATGGHEQYF
cdr3_nt: TGTGCCAGTACCGCGACAGGGGGCCACGAGCAGTACTTC
clone_size: .
d_call: TRBD1
j_call: TRBJ2-7
v_call: TRBV19

cdr3_aa: CASSLVQWASNTGELFF
cdr3_nt: TGCGCCAGCAGCTTGGTCCAGTGGGCGTCGAACACCGGGGAGCTGTTTTTT
clone_size: .
d_call: .
j_call: TRBJ2-2
v_call: TRBV5-1

cdr3_aa: CASSRLAVTYEQYF
cdr3_nt: TGTGCCAGCAGTCGCTTAGCGGTAACCTACGAGCAGTACTTC
clone_size: .
d_call: .
j_call: TRBJ2-7
v_call: TRBV27

cdr3_aa: CASGRGGYGYTF
cdr3_nt: TGTGCCAGCGGCAGGGGTGGTTATGGCTACACCTTC
clone_size: few
d_call: .
j_call: TRBJ1-2
v_call: TRBV9

cdr3_aa: CASSSTAQNEKLFF
cdr3_nt: TGCGCCAGCAGCTCGACAGCTCAAAATGAAAAACTGTTTTTT
clone_size: .
d_call: .
j_call: TRBJ1-4
v_call: TRBV5-1

cdr3_aa: CANGGNYGYTF
cdr3_nt: TGTGCTAACGGGGGGAACTATGGCTACACCTTC
clone_size: .
d_call: .
j_call: TRBJ1-2
v_call: TRBV13

cdr3_aa: CASSIVDRQNAFF
cdr3_nt: TGTGCCAGTAGTATAGTTGACCGCCAAAACGCTTTCTTT
clone_size: .
d_call: .
j_call: TRBJ1-1
v_call: TRBV19

cdr3_aa: CASTLREIYNSPLHF
cdr3_nt: TGTGCCAGCACCCTGAGGGAGATCTATAATTCACCCCTCCACTTT
clone_size: .
d_call: .
j_call: TRBJ1-6
v_call: TRBV3-1/TRBV3-2

cdr3_aa: CASSYPRGEGYTF
cdr3_nt: TGTGCCAGCAGTTACCCCCGGGGGGAAGGCTACACCTTC
clone_size: .
d_call: .
j_call: TRBJ1-2
v_call: TRBV6-5

cdr3_aa: CASSLTGLAGNEQFF
cdr3_nt: TGTGCCAGCAGTTTAACGGGACTAGCGGGAAATGAGCAGTTCTTC
clone_size: .
d_call: TRBD2
j_call: TRBJ2-1
v_call: TRBV28

cdr3_aa: CASRPVNTGELFF
cdr3_nt: TGTGCCAGCAGGCCGGTAAACACCGGGGAGCTGTTTTTT
clone_size: .
d_call: .
j_call: TRBJ2-2
v_call: TRBV6-5

cdr3_aa: CASSELGRNPSPLHF
cdr3_nt: TGTGCCAGCAGTGAATTGGGCCGGAACCCCTCACCCCTCCACTTT
clone_size: .
d_call: .
j_call: TRBJ1-6
v_call: TRBV2

cdr3_aa: CASSLNFGLNEKLFF
cdr3_nt: TGTGCCAGCAGTTTAAATTTCGGCCTTAATGAAAAACTGTTTTTT
clone_size: .
d_call: .
j_call: TRBJ1-4
v_call: TRBV28

cdr3_aa: CTSSQVLGAATNEKLFF
cdr3_nt: TGCACCAGCAGCCAAGTCTTGGGCGCCGCAACTAATGAAAAACTGTTTTTT
clone_size: .
d_call: .
j_call: TRBJ1-4
v_call: TRBV1

cdr3_aa: CASSRTGGISYTF
cdr3_nt: TGTGCCAGCAGTCGGACAGGGGGCATCAGCTACACCTTC
clone_size: .
d_call: TRBD1
j_call: TRBJ1-2
v_call: TRBV6-5

cdr3_aa: CASSLGQGTPLHF
cdr3_nt: TGTGCCAGCAGCTTGGGACAGGGGACACCCCTCCACTTT
clone_size: .
d_call: TRBD1
j_call: TRBJ1-6
v_call: TRBV11-2

cdr3_aa: CASSEDWDASNQPQHF
cdr3_nt: TGTGCCAGCAGTGAAGATTGGGACGCTAGCAATCAGCCCCAGCATTTT
clone_size: .
d_call: .
j_call: TRBJ1-5
v_call: TRBV2

cdr3_aa: CASSSTKTSGRVQQYF
cdr3_nt: TGTGCCAGCAGTTCGACAAAGACTAGCGGGAGGGTGCAGCAGTACTTC
clone_size: once
d_call: TRBD2
j_call: TRBJ2-7
v_call: TRBV6-2/TRBV6-3

cdr3_aa: CSVLETNEKLFF
cdr3_nt: TGCAGCGTTCTGGAGACTAATGAAAAACTGTTTTTT
clone_size: .
d_call: .
j_call: TRBJ1-4
v_call: TRBV29-1

cdr3_aa: CASSIRPSGELFF
cdr3_nt: TGTGCCAGTAGTATTAGACCGAGCGGGGAGCTGTTTTTT
clone_size: .
d_call: .
j_call: TRBJ2-2
v_call: TRBV19

cdr3_aa: CASSQGVNQPQHF
cdr3_nt: TGTGCCAGCAGCCAAGGGGTGAATCAGCCCCAGCATTTT
clone_size: .
d_call: .
j_call: TRBJ1-5
v_call: TRBV3-1/TRBV3-2

cdr3_aa: CASSLLRGVTGELFF
cdr3_nt: TGTGCCAGCAGCCTCCTCCGGGGCGTCACCGGGGAGCTGTTTTTT
clone_size: .
d_call: .
j_call: TRBJ2-2
v_call: TRBV7-8

cdr3_aa: CASSLLLDTQYF
cdr3_nt: TGTGCCAGCAGCTTATTGTTAGATACGCAGTATTTT
clone_size: .
d_call: .
j_call: TRBJ2-3
v_call: TRBV7-2

cdr3_aa: CASSQGGNTIYF
cdr3_nt: TGTGCCAGCAGCCAAGGGGGAAACACCATATATTTT
clone_size: .
d_call: .
j_call: TRBJ1-3
v_call: TRBV3-1/TRBV3-2

cdr3_aa: CASSAYEGANYGYTF
cdr3_nt: TGTGCCAGCAGTGCTTATGAGGGGGCTAACTATGGCTACACCTTC
clone_size: .
d_call: .
j_call: TRBJ1-2
v_call: TRBV2